This T cell receptor beta chain was captured by sequencing in a study of blood T cells in healthy people across ages. Study-wide results and limits: Conclusively comparing naive with antigen-experienced cells was impossible with unsorted PBMCs.

V was clipped by 3 bases and J by 6 bases, with 21 bases between them. The germline CDR1 and CDR2 sequences are SEHNR and FQNEAQ (reference sequence). This CDR3 is 16 amino acids long. Alongside a J-beta primer mix, a sample-barcoded 5' primer served in a second PCR lasting 7 to 11 cycles. MiXCR, run by TCRdb on the 5' RACE reads, gives a single entry per CDR3 protein. Of 1.5 million to 2 million distinct CDR3 sequences listed, 28% were seen once; the top ten hold approximately 7.7%. There were at least 6 micrograms of total RNA extracted from every sample. A few counts support this clonotype. Antigen: not known.

The sequenced sample was blood. The rearrangement joins TRBV7-9 to TRBJ2-7; D gene unclear. The source of this sequence is a woman in her 30s in good health. CDR3 DNA: TGTGCCAGCAGCTTTCCCATGGGCAGACGGTTGGGCGAGCAGTACTTC. This translates into CASSFPMGRRLGEQYF.